The T cell receptor (beta chain) under discussion was sequenced for a study of early T cells in non-severe SARS-CoV-2 infection. Study-wide context: Investigators sequenced bulk RNA drawn from unsorted whole blood, and chains remained unpaired. Study-level results: VDJdb matching, biased toward anti-spike CD8 responses, missed private and CD4 specificities.

Unique molecular identifier tags were affixed to discrete cDNA molecules. Each CDR3 protein gets one entry after TCRdb re-called the 5' RACE reads with MiXCR. The profile shows roughly 70,000 distinct CDR3 sequences, less than 20% of them singletons. This clonotype was observed a handful of times. The target antigen is unknown. The receptor was derived from an adult who was a healthcare worker with PCR-confirmed SARS-CoV-2 infection or an uninfected control (not recorded which). The sequencing used whole blood, collected at baseline.

The CDR3 loop reads CASSPYQDRYEAFF. The CDR3 nucleotides are TGTGCCAGCAGTCCCTATCAGGACAGGTACGAAGCTTTCTTT. V and J are TRBV28 and TRBJ1-1; 7 bases agree with TRBD1. This CDR3 comprises 14 residues. Germline V gene lookup returns CDR1 MDHEN and CDR2 SYDVKM. The V gene end was trimmed by 5 bases and the J gene end by 8 bases; junction bases not matched to a gene: 11.